This T cell receptor beta chain was found in a study of response to subunit inactivated influenza vaccine. MiXCR, run by TCRdb on the RT-PCR reads, gives a single entry per CDR3 protein. The table records about 580,000 distinct CDR3 sequences, 13% to 15% of them present only once. Germline lookup yields CDR1 DFQATT and CDR2 SNEGSKA (reference sequence). After removal of 4 bases from V and 0 bases from J, the junction contained 9 bases not matched to a gene. The CDR3 has 17 amino acids. This clonotype was seen more than once but under ten times. Its antigen is unidentified. Study-level results: Seasonal influenza vaccination, on each occasion, was suggested by the authors to recruit few new T cells.

The source of this sequence is a man in his forties or fifties who received an inactivated influenza vaccine. The gene calls are TRBV20-1 and TRBJ2-1, with 10 positions matching TRBD2. Sequencing was performed on PBMCs from blood, taken approximately 12 days after vaccination. The CDR3: CSAKRTSGTRSYNEQFF. The CDR3 DNA sequence: TGCAGTGCTAAGAGAACTAGCGGGACCCGCTCCTACAATGAGCAGTTCTTC.